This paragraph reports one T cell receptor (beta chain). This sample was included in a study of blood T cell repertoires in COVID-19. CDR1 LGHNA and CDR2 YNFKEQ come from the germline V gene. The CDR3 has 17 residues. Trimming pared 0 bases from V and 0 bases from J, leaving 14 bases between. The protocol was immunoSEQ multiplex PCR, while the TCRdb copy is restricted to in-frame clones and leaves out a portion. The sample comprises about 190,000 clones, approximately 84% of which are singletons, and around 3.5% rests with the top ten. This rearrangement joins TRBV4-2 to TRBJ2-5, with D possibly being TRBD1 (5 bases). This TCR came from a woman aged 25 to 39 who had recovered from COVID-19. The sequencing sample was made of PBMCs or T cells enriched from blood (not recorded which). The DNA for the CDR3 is TGTGCCAGCAGCCAAGATTTGGGGCAGGGAAACCAAGAGACCCAGTACTTC. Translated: CASSQDLGQGNQETQYF.